Each of the 11 T cell receptor beta chains below was sequenced from the same sample in a study of blood T cell repertoires in COVID-19. The assay was immunoSEQ multiplex PCR, and TCRdb's table has in-frame clones only and misses some. The table lists about 230,000 clones, around 80% of them singletons. Sequencing used peripheral blood. The source of these receptors is a middle-aged man with acute or convalescent COVID-19.

This chain links TRBV15 with TRBJ1-5, with 8 bases identical to TRBD1. Germline values: CDR1 LNHNV, CDR2 YYDKDF (reference sequence). V was clipped by 4 bases and J by 6 bases; unmatched bases: 8. This CDR3 spans 15 amino acids. CDR3 amino acids: CATSIRQGSFQPQHF. The DNA of the CDR3 is TGTGCCACCAGCATTAGACAGGGGAGTTTTCAGCCCCAGCATTTT.

V is TRBV27 and J is TRBJ2-1, with 14 bases lining up with TRBD2. The CDR3 runs to 16 residues. V trimming: 2 bases; J trimming: 6 bases; junction bases outside the gene matches: 3. Germline CDR1 reads MNHEY; CDR2 reads SMNVEV (reference sequence). The CDR3: CASSLPGTSGSNEQFF. CDR3 in DNA: TGTGCCAGCAGTTTACCCGGGACTAGCGGGAGCAATGAGCAGTTCTTC.

The chain joins TRBV6-5 to TRBJ2-7, with 8 bases that match TRBD1. The J segment lost 3 bases and the V segment lost 8 bases, leaving 12 bases of the junction unmatched. This CDR3 spans 15 amino acids. Germline CDR1 MNHEY, CDR2 SVGAGI. The CDR3 nucleotides are TGTGCCAGCGCCCTAGCAGGGACAGGTGACTACGAGCAGTACTTC. Translating it yields CASALAGTGDYEQYF.

This clone was found once. A clone one base away is much larger, so this may be a read error. The chain couples TRBV3-1 (or the pseudogene TRBV3-2) to TRBJ1-3; unclear D gene. This CDR3 contains 13 residues. The germline V gene has CDR1 LGHDT and CDR2 YNNKEL (reference sequence). V dropped 4 bases and J dropped 0 bases, with 4 bases sitting between them. CDR3 in DNA: TGTGCCAGCAGCCCTAGCTCTGGAAACACCATATATTTT. It translates to CASSPSSGNTIYF.

The chain has TRBV7-2 and TRBJ2-1; TRBD2 agrees at 10 bases. Germline V gene lookup returns CDR1 SGHTA and CDR2 FQGNSA. This CDR3 is 15 amino acids long. Trimming removed 7 bases from V and 4 bases from J; junction bases left unmatched: 7. The CDR3, as DNA: TGTGCCAGCATCCTCGGACTAGCGGAATACAATGAGCAGTTCTTC. Translation: CASILGLAEYNEQFF.

The gene calls are TRBV5-4 and TRBJ2-1, with 13 nucleotides matching TRBD2. The CDR3 loop spans 18 amino acids. With V trimmed by 4 bases and J by 7 bases, 14 bases remained unmatched. Germline V gene data show CDR1 as SGHNT and CDR2 as YYREEE (reference sequence). CDR3 nucleotides: TGTGCCAGCAGCCCCGGACTAGCGGGAGAAAGGATGGAGAATGAGCAGTTCTTC. It specifies CASSPGLAGERMENEQFF.

This clone was found many times. V usage is TRBV20-1 and J usage is TRBJ1-1; D call uncertain. The germline V and J ends were trimmed by 3 bases and 0 bases, with 14 bases remaining between them. CDR3 size: 15 residues. CDR1 and CDR2 (germline): DFQATT, SNEGSKA (reference sequence). CDR3 in amino acids: CSASPPRGLNTEAFF. CDR3 nucleotides: TGCAGTGCTAGTCCACCTCGAGGTTTGAACACTGAAGCTTTCTTT.

The chain links TRBV5-5 to TRBJ2-1, with D tentatively TRBD1 (6 bases). Trimming removed 1 base from V and 4 bases from J, with 15 bases in between. CDR1 and CDR2 from the germline V gene are SGHKS and YYEKEE (reference sequence). The CDR3 sequence is 16 residues long. CDR3 coding DNA: TGTGCCAGCAGCTTGTATCCAGGGGCTAAGTACAATGAGCAGTTCTTC. Translating gives CASSLYPGAKYNEQFF.

This clone has a handful of counts. The rearrangement uses TRBV5-4 and TRBJ2-1; TRBD2 is a possible D gene (5 bases). The germline V and J ends were trimmed by 5 bases and 5 bases, with 17 bases remaining between them. The length of the CDR3 is 15 residues. Germline assignment: CDR1 SGHNT and CDR2 YYREEE (reference sequence). The CDR3 is CASRGRGAPDNEQFF. CDR3 nucleotides: TGTGCCAGCAGGGGGAGAGGCGCACCCGACAATGAGCAGTTCTTC.

This chain joins TRBV9 and TRBJ2-7, with 7 bases fitting TRBD2. V gave up 3 bases and J gave up 1 base; unmatched junction bases: 7. Germline lookup yields CDR1 SGDLS and CDR2 YYNGEE. The CDR3 extends over 15 amino acids. In DNA form, the CDR3 reads TGTGCCAGCAGCGCCCAGCGGGGATGGTCCTACGAGCAGTACTTC. This translates into CASSAQRGWSYEQYF.

The V call is TRBV7-9, the J call TRBJ1-2; D may be TRBD1 (5 bases). This CDR3 comprises 14 residues. Trimming took off 2 bases at V and 6 bases at J, with 13 bases between the two ends. Germline values: CDR1 SEHNR, CDR2 FQNEAQ (reference sequence). The CDR3 loop is CASSLFPGADGYTF. The DNA of the CDR3 is TGTGCCAGCAGCTTATTTCCTGGGGCGGATGGCTACACCTTC. The variable domain in full, completed from reference TRBV7-9 and TRBJ1-2, reads DTGVSQNPRHKITKRGQNVTFRCDPISEHNRLYWYRQTLGQGPEFLTYFQNEAQLEKSRLLSDRFSAERPKGSFSTLEIQRTEQGDSAMYLCASSLFPGADGYTFGSGTRLTVV.